The 26 T cell receptor beta chains presented below share a single source sample, sequenced in a study of blood T cell repertoires in COVID-19. Profiled with immunoSEQ multiplex PCR; TCRdb holds only in-frame clones, not every one. The data show 280,000 or so clones, with 86% seen just once and around 2.1% held by the top ten. The sample consisted of peripheral blood. These TCRs come from a woman younger than 45 who had recovered from COVID-19.

The V gene is TRBV2, the J gene TRBJ2-7; 8 positions match TRBD2. Germline CDR1 SNHLY, CDR2 FYNNEI. Trimming at V came to 4 bases and at J to 3 bases, leaving 2 bases not matched to a gene. The CDR3 has 13 residues. The CDR3 sequence: CASSGSGVYEQYF. The CDR3 coding sequence is TGTGCCAGCAGTGGTAGCGGGGTCTACGAGCAGTACTTC.

V usage is TRBV11-3 and J usage is TRBJ2-7, with 9 bases matching TRBD1. Germline assignment: CDR1 SGHNT and CDR2 YENEEA. The length of the CDR3 is 15 residues. J lost 4 bases, V lost 3 bases, and 7 bases had no gene match. The CDR3 bases are TGTGCCAGCAGCTTCACGGGACAGGGAGGGTACGAGCAGTACTTC. Its translation: CASSFTGQGGYEQYF.

The rearrangement uses TRBV18 and TRBJ2-7; D possibly corresponds to TRBD1 (6 bases). This CDR3 comprises 15 residues. In germline, CDR1 is KGHSH, CDR2 LQKENI. The V end lost 2 bases, the J end lost 1 base, and 12 bases lay between the germline ends. The CDR3 coding sequence is TGTGCCAGCTCACCAGCTGGCGACAGGTCCTACGAGCAGTACTTC. It translates to CASSPAGDRSYEQYF.

V is TRBV28 and J is TRBJ1-2; D is perhaps TRBD1 (6 bases). The germline V gene has CDR1 MDHEN and CDR2 SYDVKM. This CDR3 spans 17 amino acids. The germline V and J ends were trimmed by 3 bases and 1 base, with 18 bases remaining between them. The CDR3 nucleotides read TGTGCCAGCAGTTTTGGTTCCGGGACAAATAGTAACTATGGCTACACCTTC. The encoded protein is CASSFGSGTNSNYGYTF.

J is TRBJ1-2 and V is TRBV6-2 or TRBV6-3, with D maybe TRBD1 (5 bases). Germline lookup yields CDR1 MNHEY and CDR2 SVGEGT. There are 13 residues in the CDR3. The V and J ends lost 5 bases and 2 bases respectively, with 9 bases between them. CDR3 bases: TGTGCCAGCAGTCACAGGTCAAACTATGGCTACACCTTC. Encoded protein: CASSHRSNYGYTF.

V and J are TRBV19 and TRBJ2-6; D is perhaps TRBD1 (6 bases). Germline CDR1 LNHDA, CDR2 SQIVND (reference sequence). The CDR3 extends over 16 amino acids. Trimming pared 4 bases from V and 0 bases from J, leaving 10 bases between. CDR3 sequence (DNA): TGTGCCAGTAGTAGGACAGCCCTCTCTGGGGCCAACGTCCTGACTTTC. It is translated as CASSRTALSGANVLTF.

The rearrangement joins TRBV19 to TRBJ1-2; TRBD1 is a possible D gene (6 bases). The CDR3 sequence is 13 residues long. Deletions cut 6 bases from V and 4 bases from J, with 12 bases between. CDR1 and CDR2 (germline): LNHDA, SQIVND (reference sequence). The CDR3 sequence is CASSAGTTYGYTF. For the CDR3, the DNA is TGTGCCAGTAGCGCCGGGACAACCTATGGCTACACCTTC.

The V gene is TRBV19, the J gene TRBJ2-5, with 7 bases lining up with TRBD2. Trimming removed 5 bases from V and 3 bases from J; junction bases left unmatched: 3. The germline V gene encodes CDR1 LNHDA and CDR2 SQIVND (reference sequence). The CDR3 consists of 13 residues. The CDR3 here is CASSGGGKETQYF. CDR3 in DNA: TGTGCCAGTAGTGGGGGGGGGAAAGAGACCCAGTACTTC. The full variable domain, in which reference TRBV19 and TRBJ2-5 provide the parts outside the CDR3, is DGGITQSPKYLFRKEGQNVTLSCEQNLNHDAMYWYRQDPGQGLRLIYYSQIVNDFQKGDIAEGYSVSREKKESFPLTVTSAQKNPTAFYLCASSGGGKETQYFGPGTRLLVL.

The CDR3 region is CASSRSRGRKGDTIYF. CDR3 DNA: TGTGCCAGCAGCCGTTCCAGGGGTAGAAAAGGGGACACCATATATTTT. J is TRBJ1-3 and V is TRBV28, with D tentatively TRBD1 (6 bases). Trimming left V 6 bases short and J 8 bases short, with 23 bases between. The germline V gene has CDR1 MDHEN and CDR2 SYDVKM. CDR3 length equals 16 residues.

The chain uses TRBV6-5 and TRBJ1-3; D gene ambiguous. Germline V gene sequence: CDR1 MNHEY, CDR2 SVGAGI. V shed 6 bases and J shed 4 bases, with 16 bases lying between them. The CDR3 length is 15 residues. The CDR3 loop is CASRPAEGLGNTIYF. The DNA of the CDR3 is TGTGCCAGCAGGCCTGCCGAGGGTTTAGGAAACACCATATATTTT.

The V call is TRBV6-5, the J call TRBJ1-2, with D uncertain. The ends were cut back, 5 bases at V and 8 bases at J, with 18 bases in the middle. This CDR3 contains 14 residues. The germline CDR1 and CDR2 sequences are MNHEY and SVGAGI. CDR3 in DNA: TGTGCCAGCAGTCACTTTAGTCAACGCTACGGCTACACCTTC. Translated: CASSHFSQRYGYTF.

This chain connects TRBV4-1 to TRBJ2-3; 13 bases are shared with TRBD2. The germline V gene has CDR1 MGHRA and CDR2 YSYEKL. This CDR3 contains 18 residues. Trimming removed 4 bases from V and 9 bases from J; junction bases left unmatched: 16. Here the CDR3 reads CASSPGGTSGRALWTQYF. Here the CDR3 DNA reads TGCGCCAGCAGCCCGGGCGGAACTAGCGGGAGGGCCCTATGGACGCAGTATTTT.

The rearrangement links TRBV5-8 to TRBJ2-7; 11 bases are shared with TRBD1. Unmatched junction bases numbered 5, after V lost 5 bases and J lost 4 bases. The CDR3 covers 14 residues. Germline V gene data show CDR1 as SGHTS and CDR2 as YDEGEE. The CDR3 protein is CASRRTGGIYEQYF. The DNA for the CDR3 is TGTGCCAGCAGACGGACAGGGGGCATTTACGAGCAGTACTTC.

The chain couples TRBV19 to TRBJ1-3; TRBD1 agrees at 7 bases. Per germline, CDR1 LNHDA and CDR2 SQIVND (reference sequence). The V segment lost 7 bases and the J segment 0 bases; nucleotides outside the gene matches: 9. The CDR3 length is 16 residues. Here the CDR3 reads CASMGTDGDSGNTIYF. CDR3 sequence (DNA): TGTGCCAGTATGGGGACAGATGGGGACTCTGGAAACACCATATATTTT.

CDR3 in DNA: TGTGCCAGCAGCAAATACACTGAAGCTTTCTTT. Translated, it gives CASSKYTEAFF. The gene calls are TRBV12-3 or TRBV12-4 and TRBJ1-1; D is ambiguous. This CDR3 is built from 11 residues. V lost 6 bases to trimming and J lost 3 bases, with 5 bases between them.

The chain couples TRBV19 to TRBJ1-6; the match to TRBD1 covers 10 bases. Germline V gene data show CDR1 as LNHDA and CDR2 as SQIVND (reference sequence). The CDR3 extends over 17 amino acids. V gave up 3 bases and J gave up 10 bases; unmatched junction bases: 12. CDR3: CASSMPGPGQGHSPLHF. The CDR3 region has the DNA TGTGCCAGTAGTATGCCCGGACCGGGACAGGGGCACTCACCCCTCCACTTT.

The chain has TRBV7-9 and TRBJ1-2, with 11 bases aligning to TRBD1. The length of the CDR3 is 15 residues. V trimming: 5 bases; J trimming: 5 bases; junction bases outside the gene matches: 7. Germline V gene sequence: CDR1 SEHNR, CDR2 FQNEAQ (reference sequence). The CDR3 DNA is TGTGCCAGCAGCCCCGGGACAGGGGGTCAGTATGGCTACACCTTC. Its translation: CASSPGTGGQYGYTF.

A single count supports this clone. The chain recombines TRBV12-3 or TRBV12-4 with TRBJ2-3, with 8 bases that match TRBD1. Trimming took 5 bases from V and 6 from J; bases not matched to a gene: 1. This CDR3 comprises 12 residues. CDR3 amino acids: CASSAGGDTQYF. Here the CDR3 DNA reads TGTGCCAGCAGTGCAGGGGGCGATACGCAGTATTTT.

V is TRBV27 and J is TRBJ2-7; 7 bases fit TRBD1. The CDR3 is 14 amino acids. Germline-derived CDR1 and CDR2 are MNHEY and SMNVEV (reference sequence). V shed 3 bases, J shed 3 bases, and the junction held 5 bases outside the gene matches. For the CDR3, the DNA is TGTGCCAGCAGTTTCGCGGCAGGGGGCTACGAGCAGTACTTC. This sequence encodes CASSFAAGGYEQYF.

This clone was recorded a few times. This chain links TRBV4-1 with TRBJ2-5, with TRBD2 identical over 10 bases. Germline CDR1 is MGHRA and CDR2 is YSYEKL. The CDR3 is made up of 18 amino acids. Unmatched junction bases numbered 12, after V lost 1 base and J lost 4 bases. In DNA form, the CDR3 reads TGCGCCAGCAGCCAAGTCCCTAGCGGGAGACGGGGGGCAGAGACCCAGTACTTC. Amino acid sequence: CASSQVPSGRRGAETQYF.

The chain carries TRBV18 and TRBJ1-1; a weak D match, TRBD1 (5 bases). Germline V gives CDR1 KGHSH, CDR2 LQKENI. The V gene lost 0 bases and the J gene lost 2 bases, with 10 bases spanning the gap. The CDR3 consists of 15 residues. CDR3 in amino acids: CASSPPSGHNTEAFF. CDR3 in DNA: TGTGCCAGCTCACCACCGTCAGGGCATAACACTGAAGCTTTCTTT.

The chain recombines TRBV11-2 with TRBJ2-3; D may be TRBD2 (6 bases). There are 15 residues in the CDR3. CDR1 is SGHAT and CDR2 is FQNNGV in the germline V gene. Trimming removed 5 bases at V and 0 bases at J, with 12 bases between. CDR3 DNA sequence: TGTGCCAGCAGCCAGATAGCGGCTAGCACAGATACGCAGTATTTT. Translation: CASSQIAASTDTQYF.

The V call is TRBV21-1, the J call TRBJ2-6; whether TRBD2, the table's D call, matches the DNA was not checked. TRBV21-1 is shown as a pseudogene. This CDR3 contains 19 residues. This CDR3 reads CASSYDYHPSPSGANVLTF. In nucleotides, the CDR3 is TGTGCCAGCAGCTACGACTACCACCCGTCCCCCTCTGGGGCCAACGTCCTGACTTTC.

The genes are TRBV7-6 and TRBJ1-2, with TRBD1 matching 9 bases. CDR3 size: 15 residues. In germline, CDR1 is SGHVS, CDR2 FNYEAQ. V lost 5 bases and J lost 7; bases outside the gene matches: 11. The CDR3 DNA reads TGTGCCAGCAGCCCCCGGGAGGGACAGGGCGCTGGCTACACCTTC. Protein product: CASSPREGQGAGYTF.

The chain employs TRBV9 and TRBJ2-7; D remains unclear. Germline V gene sequence: CDR1 SGDLS, CDR2 YYNGEE. CDR3 size: 13 residues. V gave up 0 bases and J gave up 5 bases, with 9 bases separating them. The CDR3 sequence is CASSVGVGHEQYF. The CDR3 DNA is TGTGCCAGCAGCGTAGGAGTGGGCCACGAGCAGTACTTC.

The chain links TRBV2 to TRBJ2-3, with no clear D. The CDR3 runs 13 residues. CDR1 is SNHLY and CDR2 is FYNNEI in the germline V gene. V lost 4 bases, J lost 2 bases, and 7 bases lay in between. The CDR3 DNA reads TGTGCCAGCAGTGGGCCAGTCACAGATACGCAGTATTTT. Its translation is CASSGPVTDTQYF.